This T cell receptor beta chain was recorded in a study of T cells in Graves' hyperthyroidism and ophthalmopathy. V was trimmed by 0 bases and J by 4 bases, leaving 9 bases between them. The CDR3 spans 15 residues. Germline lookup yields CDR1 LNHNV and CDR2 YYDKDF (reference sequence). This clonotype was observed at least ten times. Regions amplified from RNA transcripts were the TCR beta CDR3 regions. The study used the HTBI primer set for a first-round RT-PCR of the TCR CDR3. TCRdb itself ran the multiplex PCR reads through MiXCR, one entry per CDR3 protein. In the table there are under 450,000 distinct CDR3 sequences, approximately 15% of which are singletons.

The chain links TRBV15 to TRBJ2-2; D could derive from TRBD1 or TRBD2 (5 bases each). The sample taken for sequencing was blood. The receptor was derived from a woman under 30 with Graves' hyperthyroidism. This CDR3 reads CATSRDDGATGELFF. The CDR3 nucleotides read TGTGCCACCAGCAGAGATGACGGGGCCACCGGGGAGCTGTTTTTT.